This is a list of T cell receptor beta chains from one sample in a study of cytomegalovirus exposure and HLA in healthy donors. Libraries were prepared by immunoSEQ multiplex PCR; TCRdb keeps only in-frame clonotypes and omits some of them. The sample lists some 150,000 clones, about 61% occurring once. Sequencing was performed on PBMCs. The receptors derive from a woman aged 40 to 50 in good health and CMV-seronegative. Each CDR3 is given with its conserved first and last residue. The D gene is left open where the match is weak. Clone size is stated in some rows and not others, as once, few, many or a class when expanded.

CDR3 protein,CDR3 DNA,V gene,J gene,clone size,D gene
CASSRNRGATEAFF,TGCGCCAGCAGCCGAAACAGGGGAGCCACTGAAGCTTTCTTT,TRBV5-1,TRBJ1-1,NA,TRBD1
CASSLNPGNTEAFF,TGTGCCAGCAGCTTAAATCCGGGTAACACTGAAGCTTTCTTT,TRBV7-3,TRBJ1-1,few,NA
CASSADWGDEQFF,TGTGCCAGCAGCGCCGACTGGGGGGATGAGCAGTTCTTC,TRBV9,TRBJ2-1,NA,NA
CASSRRDRRSQEKLFF,TGTGCCAGCAGCCGACGGGACAGGAGAAGTCAGGAAAAACTGTTTTTT,TRBV4-2,TRBJ1-4,NA,TRBD1
CASRASGGITIEQFF,TGCGCCAGCCGGGCTAGCGGGGGGATTACAATTGAGCAGTTCTTC,TRBV5-1,TRBJ2-1,NA,TRBD2
CSVEVFGGSYGYTF,TGCAGCGTTGAAGTCTTCGGCGGTTCCTATGGCTACACCTTC,TRBV29-1,TRBJ1-2,NA,NA
CASSLERSNYGYTF,TGCGCCAGCAGCTTGGAGCGGTCTAACTATGGCTACACCTTC,TRBV5-1,TRBJ1-2,NA,NA
CASWSGTGGNGELFF,TGTGCCAGTTGGTCCGGGACAGGGGGGAACGGGGAGCTGTTTTTT,TRBV2,TRBJ2-2,NA,TRBD1
CASRRGAGELFF,TGTGCCAGCAGACGGGGAGCCGGGGAGCTGTTTTTT,TRBV27,TRBJ2-2,many,NA
CASSLGLGLTDTQYF,TGTGCCAGCAGCTTAGGACTAGGCCTCACAGATACGCAGTATTTT,TRBV7-6,TRBJ2-3,NA,NA
CASSARTGALAKNIQYF,TGTGCCAGCAGTGCCAGGACAGGTGCGCTAGCCAAAAACATTCAGTACTTC,TRBV2,TRBJ2-4,NA,TRBD1
CASSWGPRSSGNTIYF,TGTGCCAGCAGCTGGGGCCCGAGGAGCTCTGGAAACACCATATATTTT,TRBV5-6,TRBJ1-3,NA,NA
CASSGQGLNEQFF,TGCGCCAGCAGCGGACAGGGTTTAAATGAGCAGTTCTTC,TRBV5-1,TRBJ2-1,NA,TRBD1
CASSPGRGPNTEAFF,TGTGCCAGCAGCCCCGGGAGGGGACCCAACACTGAAGCTTTCTTT,TRBV4-2,TRBJ1-1,NA,NA
CASSQLGQALNSPLHF,TGCGCCAGCAGCCAGCTCGGACAGGCGTTAAATTCACCCCTCCACTTT,TRBV4-1,TRBJ1-6,NA,TRBD1
CATKGVVTGGFTDTQYF,TGTGCCACCAAGGGGGTTGTAACAGGGGGCTTCACAGATACGCAGTATTTT,TRBV21-1,TRBJ2-3,NA,NA
CASSRTGRLLNTEAFF,TGTGCCAGCAGCCGGACAGGGCGATTACTGAACACTGAAGCTTTCTTT,TRBV14,TRBJ1-1,few,TRBD1
CASSLVGGLAADTQYF,TGTGCCAGCAGCTTAGTAGGAGGGCTAGCAGCAGATACGCAGTATTTT,TRBV7-2,TRBJ2-3,NA,NA
CAWSVPGTGGVVF,TGTGCCTGGAGTGTACCCGGGACAGGGGGCGTAGTTTTT,TRBV30,TRBJ2-2,NA,TRBD1
CASSLRSIEYQETQYF,TGTGCCAGCAGCTTGCGGTCTATAGAGTACCAAGAGACCCAGTACTTC,TRBV5-4,TRBJ2-5,NA,NA
CAWSVDRGESYNSPLHF,TGTGCCTGGAGTGTAGACCGGGGGGAGTCCTATAATTCACCCCTCCACTTT,TRBV30,TRBJ1-6,NA,NA
CASSPSRQGGNYEQYF,TGCGCCAGCAGCCCCTCAAGACAAGGGGGTAACTACGAGCAGTACTTC,TRBV4-3,TRBJ2-7,NA,NA
CASMPLSYEQYF,TGTGCCAGCATGCCCCTTTCCTACGAGCAGTACTTC,TRBV2,TRBJ2-7,NA,NA
CASSPSRDTRFMNTEAFF,TGTGCCAGCAGTCCCTCCAGAGACACACGCTTTATGAACACTGAAGCTTTCTTT,TRBV27,TRBJ1-1,few,NA
CASSFKTGLGGNTIYF,TGCGCCAGCAGCTTCAAGACAGGGCTTGGAGGAAACACCATATATTTT,TRBV5-1,TRBJ1-3,NA,TRBD1
CASSLTQGGEQYF,TGTGCCAGCAGCTTAACGCAGGGCGGCGAGCAGTACTTC,TRBV7-3,TRBJ2-7,NA,NA
CASSGGGRETQYF,TGTGCCAGCAGTGGGGGAGGGAGAGAGACCCAGTACTTC,TRBV25-1,TRBJ2-5,NA,TRBD2
CASSLDGGGYNEQFF,TGTGCCAGCAGCTTGGACGGGGGGGGCTACAATGAGCAGTTCTTC,TRBV5-4,TRBJ2-1,NA,TRBD2
CASQLIRPGWNTEAFF,TGTGCCAGCCAATTGATCCGGCCGGGGTGGAACACTGAAGCTTTCTTT,TRBV28,TRBJ1-1,once,NA
CASSLSTGGYGYTF,TGTGCCAGCAGCCTGTCTACAGGGGGCTATGGCTACACCTTC,TRBV11-2,TRBJ1-2,NA,TRBD1
CAWMGGRETQYF,TGTGCCTGGATGGGGGGGAGAGAGACCCAGTACTTC,TRBV30,TRBJ2-5,NA,TRBD2
CASSVRDSDNSPLHF,TGTGCCAGCAGCGTAAGGGACAGCGATAATTCACCCCTCCACTTT,TRBV9,TRBJ1-6,NA,TRBD1
CASGPGHLFSGANVLTF,TGTGCCTCAGGGCCGGGACACCTCTTCTCTGGGGCCAACGTCCTGACTTTC,TRBV7-3,TRBJ2-6,once,NA
CASSPLGQGENTEAFF,TGTGCCAGCAGTCCCCTCGGACAGGGCGAGAACACTGAAGCTTTCTTT,TRBV6-6,TRBJ1-1,NA,TRBD1
CASTLRTGSETQYF,TGTGCCAGCACCCTGAGGACAGGATCAGAGACCCAGTACTTC,TRBV6-5,TRBJ2-5,NA,TRBD1
CASSPPGQQNYGYTF,TGTGCCAGCTCTCCGCCGGGACAGCAAAACTATGGCTACACCTTC,TRBV18,TRBJ1-2,once,TRBD1
CASSLAGQGATNEKLFF,TGTGCCAGCAGCTTAGCCGGTCAGGGGGCAACTAATGAAAAACTGTTTTTT,TRBV7-8,TRBJ1-4,once,TRBD1
CASSPRQERTEAFF,TGTGCCAGCAGCCCCCGACAGGAGAGAACTGAAGCTTTCTTT,TRBV13,TRBJ1-1,NA,NA
CASSPPGQGVTYGYTF,TGTGCCAGCAGCCCCCCGGGACAGGGAGTCACCTATGGCTACACCTTC,TRBV7-2,TRBJ1-2,few,TRBD1
CASSEGWGRQGGDQPQHF,TGTGCCAGCAGTGAAGGGTGGGGGAGGCAGGGTGGCGATCAGCCCCAGCATTTT,TRBV6-1,TRBJ1-5,NA,NA
CAISGGLAYEQFF,TGTGCCATCAGTGGTGGGCTAGCCTATGAGCAGTTCTTC,TRBV10-3,TRBJ2-1,NA,NA
CASSSPRDRDEKLFF,TGTGCCAGCAGCTCTCCCCGGGACAGGGATGAAAAACTGTTTTTT,TRBV7-9,TRBJ1-4,NA,TRBD1
CAWSKGRGSTGYTF,TGTGCCTGGAGTAAAGGGCGGGGGTCGACGGGCTACACCTTC,TRBV30,TRBJ1-2,NA,NA
CSVGRGTGDEQYF,TGCAGCGTTGGGAGGGGGACAGGGGACGAGCAGTACTTC,TRBV29-1,TRBJ2-7,NA,TRBD1
CASSRTGSPYEQYF,TGTGCCAGCAGCCGGACAGGGTCCCCCTACGAGCAGTACTTC,TRBV7-6,TRBJ2-7,NA,TRBD1
CASSDRQGSYEQYF,TGTGCCAGCAGCGACAGACAGGGCTCCTACGAGCAGTACTTC,TRBV7-6,TRBJ2-7,NA,TRBD1
CASSVGSRGSGEAFF,TGTGCCAGCAGCGTAGGGTCGCGGGGAAGTGGTGAAGCTTTCTTT,TRBV9,TRBJ1-1,few,NA
CASSIGGTSNQPQHF,TGTGCCAGTAGTATAGGGGGGACAAGCAATCAGCCCCAGCATTTT,TRBV19,TRBJ1-5,few,NA
CASSSPGLTAGELFF,TGTGCCAGCAGCTCTCCGGGACTAACCGCCGGGGAGCTGTTTTTT,TRBV7-3,TRBJ2-2,NA,TRBD2
CASSLVQGFSYNEQFF,TGCGCCAGCAGCCTGGTGCAGGGATTCTCCTACAATGAGCAGTTCTTC,TRBV5-1,TRBJ2-1,NA,NA
CASSLGGARNEKLFF,TGTGCCAGCAGTTTAGGGGGGGCTAGGAATGAAAAACTGTTTTTT,TRBV28,TRBJ1-4,NA,NA
CASSATSGGTSTQYF,TGTGCCAGCAGTGCGACTAGCGGGGGGACCAGTACGCAGTATTTT,TRBV25-1,TRBJ2-3,NA,TRBD2
CASRTAPGNTEAFF,TGTGCCAGTAGGACGGCCCCGGGGAACACTGAAGCTTTCTTT,TRBV19,TRBJ1-1,NA,NA
CASSLEGQGRTGEAFF,TGCGCCAGCAGCTTGGAAGGACAGGGCAGAACGGGTGAAGCTTTCTTT,TRBV5-1,TRBJ1-1,NA,TRBD1
CASSHLTEAFF,TGCGCCAGCAGCCACCTGACTGAAGCTTTCTTT,TRBV4-1,TRBJ1-1,NA,NA
CASSLVRQGGSPLHF,TGTGCCAGCAGCTTAGTGCGACAGGGAGGTTCACCCCTCCACTTT,TRBV7-2,TRBJ1-6,NA,TRBD1
CSVAEGTNYGYTF,TGCAGCGTTGCGGAGGGTACTAACTATGGCTACACCTTC,TRBV29-1,TRBJ1-2,few,NA